One and the same sample provided the 32 T cell receptor beta chains below, sequenced in a study of early T cells in non-severe SARS-CoV-2 infection. TCRdb ran MiXCR on the 5' RACE reads and lists one entry per CDR3 protein. The sample includes fewer than 100,000 distinct CDR3 sequences, around 11% of them seen just once. Specimen: whole blood. Receptors were obtained from an adult who was a healthcare worker with PCR-confirmed SARS-CoV-2 infection or an uninfected control (not recorded which).

The chain couples TRBV25-1 to TRBJ2-7; 8 positions match TRBD1. The CDR3 consists of 13 residues. Germline V gene sequence: CDR1 MGHDK, CDR2 SYGVNS. With V trimmed by 6 bases and J by 3 bases, 4 bases remained unmatched. The CDR3 sequence is CASSAGTGYEQYF. CDR3 nucleotides: TGTGCCAGCAGCGCCGGGACAGGCTACGAGCAGTACTTC.

Only a few counts were recorded for this clonotype. V and J are TRBV6-2 or TRBV6-3 and TRBJ1-1; the D gene is possibly TRBD1 (5 bases). The ends were cut back, 0 bases at V and 7 bases at J, with 12 bases in the middle. Germline lookup yields CDR1 MNHEY and CDR2 SVGEGT. There are 14 residues in the CDR3. The DNA for the CDR3 is TGTGCCAGCAGTTACTCGGGGGGTCGGGTTGAAGCTTTCTTT. It encodes CASSYSGGRVEAFF.

This clonotype was detected a few times. The V gene is TRBV19, the J gene TRBJ1-1; possible D gene TRBD1, 5 bases. Trimming left V 6 bases short and J 0 bases short, with 8 bases between. Germline V gives CDR1 LNHDA, CDR2 SQIVND (reference sequence). There are 13 residues in the CDR3. DNA for the CDR3: TGTGCCAGTAGAGACAGAATGAACACTGAAGCTTTCTTT. It specifies CASRDRMNTEAFF.

This clonotype was recorded many times. V and J are TRBV6-5 and TRBJ1-1; D is possibly TRBD1 (6 bases). The CDR3 extends over 13 amino acids. V lost 5 bases and J 1 base, leaving 8 bases between the germline ends. Germline V lookup: CDR1 MNHEY, CDR2 SVGAGI. Here the CDR3 DNA reads TGTGCCAGCAGTCGACAGGCGAACACTGAAGCTTTCTTT. Residues: CASSRQANTEAFF.

About this clonotype: Germline is not matched at one junction end, which may reflect a read error. The chain combines TRBV7-7 with TRBJ2-1, with 7 bases fitting TRBD2. There are 16 residues in the CDR3. Germline V CDR1 and CDR2: SSHAT, FNYEAQ (reference sequence). The CDR3 spells CASSLVGRGPYNEQFF. The CDR3 region has the DNA TGTGCTAGCAGCTTAGTAGGGAGGGGCCCCTACAATGAGCAGTTCTTC.

There are a few counts of this clonotype. This chain uses TRBV3-1 with TRBJ2-2, with 10 bases lining up with TRBD1. The CDR3 has 15 amino acids. The germline V gene has CDR1 LGHDT and CDR2 YNNKEL (reference sequence). The V and J ends lost 4 bases and 5 bases, in that order; junction bases with no gene match: 4. The CDR3, as DNA: TGTGCCAGCAGCCCGTGGGACAGGGGAACCGGGGAGCTGTTTTTT. Translating it yields CASSPWDRGTGELFF. Full variable domain (rest looked up from reference TRBV3-1 and TRBJ2-2): DTAVSQTPKYLVTQMGNDKSIKCEQNLGHDTMYWYKQDSKKFLKIMFSYNNKELIINETVPNRFSPKSPDKAHLNLHINSLELGDSAVYFCASSPWDRGTGELFFGEGSRLTVL.

This clonotype was seen ten or more times. The CDR3 is CSVVIIQGRTDTQYF. Written as DNA, the CDR3 is TGCAGCGTTGTCATAATCCAGGGTCGGACAGATACGCAGTATTTT. V and J are TRBV29-1 and TRBJ2-3, with D possibly being TRBD1 (5 bases). CDR3 length: 15 amino acids. Deletions cut 4 bases from V and 3 bases from J, with 17 bases between. Germline values: CDR1 SQVTM, CDR2 ANQGSEA.

This clonotype occurred many times. This chain uses TRBV6-6 with TRBJ1-6; TRBD1 matches 8 bases. Per the germline V gene, CDR1 is MNHNY and CDR2 is SVGAGI (reference sequence). The CDR3 consists of 15 residues. V trimming: 0 bases; J trimming: 7 bases; junction bases outside the gene matches: 2. The CDR3 sequence: CASSYSGQANSPLHF. DNA of the CDR3: TGTGCCAGCAGTTACTCGGGACAGGCGAATTCACCCCTCCACTTT.

The table lists this clonotype with a few counts. CDR3 sequence reads: CAWNGGAGTDTQYF. CDR3 nucleotide sequence: TGTGCCTGGAACGGGGGCGCAGGCACAGATACGCAGTATTTT. V is TRBV30 and J is TRBJ2-3; D is perhaps TRBD1 or TRBD2 (6 bases each). V was pared by 4 bases and J by 1 base, with 12 bases between. The length of the CDR3 is 14 residues. Per germline, CDR1 GTSNPN and CDR2 SVGIG (reference sequence).

V and J are TRBV7-7 and TRBJ1-1, with a weak D call TRBD1 (5 bases). From germline, CDR1 is SSHAT and CDR2 FNYEAQ (reference sequence). The CDR3 spans 13 residues. The V end lost 0 bases, the J end lost 11 bases, and 13 bases lay between the germline ends. The CDR3 bases are TGTGCCAGCAGCTTAGCGCGGGGGGAGAGTGCTTTCTTT. Its protein is CASSLARGESAFF.

In this sample, this clonotype turned up a few times. The chain joins TRBV6-1 to TRBJ2-7; D gene ambiguous. The V end lost 7 bases, the J end lost 2 bases, and 12 bases lay between the germline ends. The CDR3 has 13 residues. CDR1 and CDR2 (germline): MNHNS, SASEGT. The CDR3 loop is CASNPGEAYEQYF. In DNA, the CDR3 is TGTGCCAGCAACCCCGGCGAAGCCTACGAGCAGTACTTC.

This clonotype has just a few counts. V is TRBV7-8 and J is TRBJ2-1; 11 positions agree with TRBD2. The CDR3 is 15 residues long. V shed 5 bases, J shed 2 bases, and the junction held 2 bases outside the gene matches. Germline values: CDR1 SGHVS, CDR2 FQNEAQ. CDR3 sequence: CASSNSGGAYNEQFF. In DNA form, the CDR3 reads TGTGCCAGCAGCAATAGCGGGGGGGCCTACAATGAGCAGTTCTTC.

This clonotype was observed a few times. The chain links TRBV21-1 to TRBJ2-7. TRBV21-1 is given as a pseudogene. The length of the CDR3 is 15 residues. CDR3 amino acids: CASSKKSYVSYEQYF. The CDR3 DNA is TGTGCCAGCAGCAAAAAAAGCTATGTGAGCTACGAGCAGTACTTC.

Many counts were recorded for this clonotype. The chain uses TRBV6-2 or TRBV6-3 and TRBJ2-7; D may match TRBD1 or TRBD2 (6 bases each). Looked up from germline, CDR1 is MNHEY and CDR2 is SVGEGT. The CDR3 covers 16 residues. V was trimmed by 2 bases and J by 6 bases, leaving 20 bases between them. CDR3 nucleotide sequence: TGTGCCAGCAGTTACACCTCCGGCGCCGGGGGCGGCGAGCAGTACTTC. Encoded protein: CASSYTSGAGGGEQYF.

The CDR3 loop is CASSLVAGAGTDTQYF. As DNA, the CDR3 is TGTGCCAGCAGCTTAGTCGCGGGGGCGGGCACAGATACGCAGTATTTT. The V and J genes are TRBV7-6 and TRBJ2-3; tentative D call: TRBD2 (7 bases). Trimming shortened V by 1 base and J by 1 base, and 12 bases separated the two germline ends. The V gene's germline CDR1 is SGHVS and CDR2 FNYEAQ. The length of the CDR3 is 16 residues.

This clonotype was counted only a few times. The genes are TRBV6-6 and TRBJ2-3, with D tentatively TRBD2 (5 bases). Deletions cut 4 bases from V and 0 bases from J, with 11 bases between. Germline lookup yields CDR1 MNHNY and CDR2 SVGAGI (reference sequence). The CDR3 runs to 15 residues. The CDR3 loop is CASSLDSPSTDTQYF. Here the CDR3 DNA reads TGTGCCAGCAGTTTGGACTCTCCTAGCACAGATACGCAGTATTTT.

This chain joins TRBV9 and TRBJ1-4; no reliable D call. Germline CDR1 is SGDLS and CDR2 is YYNGEE. The CDR3 runs to 13 residues. Trimming cost V 3 bases and J 6 bases, with 9 bases left between them. CDR3 sequence: CASSGAVDEKLFF. CDR3 nucleotide sequence: TGTGCCAGCAGCGGGGCAGTCGATGAAAAACTGTTTTTT.

Many counts were recorded for this clonotype. The rearrangement links TRBV6-6 to TRBJ1-2, with TRBD1 matching 10 bases. The CDR3 has 16 residues. V lost 6 bases, J lost 3 bases, and 10 bases stayed unmatched. Germline values: CDR1 MNHNY, CDR2 SVGAGI (reference sequence). The CDR3 sequence: CASRSTGQGPHYGYTF. The CDR3 DNA reads as TGTGCCAGCAGATCAACGGGACAGGGGCCCCACTATGGCTACACCTTC.

This clonotype was observed a handful of times. The rearrangement links TRBV19 to TRBJ2-7; TRBD1 matches at 9 bases. The CDR3 runs 12 residues. V was pared by 10 bases and J by 9 bases, with 10 bases of the junction left unmatched. In germline, CDR1 is LNHDA, CDR2 SQIVND (reference sequence). CDR3 protein: CATGDRANVQYF. The DNA for the CDR3 is TGTGCCACCGGGGACAGGGCCAATGTGCAGTACTTC.

The chain carries TRBV10-2 and TRBJ1-4; 7 nucleotides agree with TRBD1. Germline CDR1 WSHSY, CDR2 SAAADI. This CDR3 comprises 15 residues. V lost 2 bases, J lost 5 bases, and 5 bases stayed unmatched. CDR3 DNA: TGCGCCAGCAGTGAGCGGGACAGCCGGAATGAAAAACTGTTTTTT. Amino acid sequence: CASSERDSRNEKLFF.

A few counts support this clonotype. The chain couples TRBV29-1 to TRBJ1-1; D is possibly TRBD1 (5 bases). CDR1 and CDR2 (germline): SQVTM, ANQGSEA. Trimming took off 4 bases at V and 0 bases at J, with 9 bases between the two ends. CDR3 length equals 13 residues. The CDR3 here is CSVGGAVNTEAFF. The DNA of the CDR3 is TGCAGCGTTGGAGGGGCGGTGAACACTGAAGCTTTCTTT.

The table lists this clonotype with many counts. The rearrangement uses TRBV15 and TRBJ2-3, with D perhaps matching TRBD2 (6 bases). V lost 4 bases, J lost 3 bases, and 17 bases lay in between. Germline assignment: CDR1 LNHNV and CDR2 YYDKDF (reference sequence). The CDR3 spans 16 residues. Here the CDR3 reads CATSTQTEGRTDTQYF. CDR3 coding DNA: TGTGCCACCAGCACGCAAACCGAGGGGAGGACAGATACGCAGTATTTT.

This clonotype showed up just a few times. This chain joins TRBV5-1 and TRBJ2-1, with 8 bases identical to TRBD1. The CDR3 has 16 residues. Germline CDR1 is SGHRS and CDR2 is YFSETQ. With 1 base clipped from V and 2 bases from J, the junction kept 5 bases outside the gene matches. Written as DNA, the CDR3 is TGCGCCAGCAGCTTGACTCAGGGGGCTACCTACAATGAGCAGTTCTTC. Its protein is CASSLTQGATYNEQFF.

The V and J genes are TRBV6-6 and TRBJ1-2; TRBD1 might be the D (6 bases). V was pared by 6 bases and J by 0 bases, with 14 bases between. The CDR3 consists of 15 residues. CDR1 and CDR2 from the germline V gene are MNHNY and SVGAGI (reference sequence). CDR3 in amino acids: CASRPSTGTNYGYTF. For the CDR3, the DNA is TGTGCCAGCAGGCCCTCTACAGGGACTAACTATGGCTACACCTTC.

V and J are TRBV19 and TRBJ2-1, with D possibly called TRBD1 or TRBD2 (5 bases each). CDR3 length: 15 amino acids. CDR1 LNHDA and CDR2 SQIVND come from the germline V gene (reference sequence). Trimming left V 3 bases short and J 8 bases short, with 17 bases between. The CDR3 nucleotides are TGTGCCAGTAGTATCCCCTACGGGGCTATCGATGAGCAGTTCTTC. This gives the protein CASSIPYGAIDEQFF.

The gene calls are TRBV10-3 and TRBJ2-7; TRBD1 matches 8 bases. This CDR3 region has 14 residues. Looked up from germline, CDR1 is ENHRY and CDR2 is SYGVKD. V lost 10 bases, J lost 2 bases, and 10 bases stayed unmatched. CDR3: CATTRGQGAYEQYF. In nucleotides, the CDR3 is TGTGCCACGACCCGTGGACAGGGTGCCTACGAGCAGTACTTC.

This clonotype has at least ten counts. The V gene is TRBV5-1, the J gene TRBJ1-4; TRBD1 might be the D (5 bases). Germline CDR1 is SGHRS and CDR2 is YFSETQ. This CDR3 region has 17 residues. The V and J ends lost 2 bases and 2 bases respectively, with 16 bases between them. The CDR3 reads CASSFARGESTNEKLFF. CDR3 sequence (DNA): TGCGCCAGCAGCTTTGCGAGGGGCGAATCGACTAATGAAAAACTGTTTTTT.

V is TRBV5-1 and J is TRBJ2-3; no clear D. Germline CDR1 SGHRS, CDR2 YFSETQ. CDR3 length: 15 amino acids. The germline V and J ends were trimmed by 2 bases and 1 base, with 11 bases remaining between them. CDR3 region: CASSFLQARTDTQYF. The DNA for the CDR3 is TGCGCCAGCAGCTTTCTTCAGGCCCGCACAGATACGCAGTATTTT.

This sequence joins TRBV9 and TRBJ1-3, with D unresolved. There are 15 residues in the CDR3. V lost 0 bases and J 2 bases, leaving 9 bases between the germline ends. Germline CDR1 and CDR2: SGDLS and YYNGEE. DNA of the CDR3: TGTGCCAGCAGCGTAGACCGAGGTCCTGGAAACACCATATATTTT. It translates to CASSVDRGPGNTIYF.

This clonotype has only a few counts. The rearrangement joins TRBV7-2 to TRBJ1-2; no firm D call. The V end lost 1 base, the J end lost 6 bases, and 12 bases lay between the germline ends. Germline V gene lookup returns CDR1 SGHTA and CDR2 FQGNSA. The CDR3 is 14 amino acids. Written as DNA, the CDR3 is TGTGCCAGCAGCTTAGGGGAGCGTTACAATGGCTACACCTTC. Protein: CASSLGERYNGYTF.

This clonotype occurred a few times. The chain couples TRBV15 to TRBJ2-3; TRBD1 matches 7 bases. The CDR3 is 16 amino acids. Unmatched junction bases numbered 4, after V lost 1 base and J lost 0 bases. Germline V gene sequence: CDR1 LNHNV, CDR2 YYDKDF (reference sequence). In DNA, the CDR3 is TGTGCCACCAGCAGAGGAGGACAGGTCAGCACAGATACGCAGTATTTT. Translating gives CATSRGGQVSTDTQYF.

This clonotype was observed at least ten times. The rearrangement links TRBV7-6 to TRBJ2-7; TRBD1 matches at 11 bases. CDR1 is SGHVS and CDR2 is FNYEAQ in the germline V gene. CDR3 size: 15 residues. The trim removed 0 bases at V and 5 bases at J, leaving 3 bases unmatched. The CDR3 sequence is CASSLAGQGVNEQYF. The CDR3 DNA is TGTGCCAGCAGCTTAGCGGGACAGGGGGTAAACGAGCAGTACTTC.